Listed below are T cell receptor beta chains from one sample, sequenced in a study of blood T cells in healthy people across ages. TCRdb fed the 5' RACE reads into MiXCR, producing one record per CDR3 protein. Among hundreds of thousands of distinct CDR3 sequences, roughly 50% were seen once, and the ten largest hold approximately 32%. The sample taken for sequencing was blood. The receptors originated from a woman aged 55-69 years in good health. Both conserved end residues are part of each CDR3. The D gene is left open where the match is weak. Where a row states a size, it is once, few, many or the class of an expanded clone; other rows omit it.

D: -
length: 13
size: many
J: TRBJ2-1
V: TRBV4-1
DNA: TGCGCCAGCAGCCAAGCATTATTCGATGAGCAGTTCTTC
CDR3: CASSQALFDEQFF

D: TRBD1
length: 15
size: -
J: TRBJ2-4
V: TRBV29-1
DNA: TGCAGCGGACCCTGGGACAGACAAGCCAAAAACATTCAGTACTTC
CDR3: CSGPWDRQAKNIQYF

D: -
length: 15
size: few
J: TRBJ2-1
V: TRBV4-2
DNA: TGTGCCAGCACGTCTAGGCTAGCGCTCTACAATGAGCAGTTCTTC
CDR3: CASTSRLALYNEQFF

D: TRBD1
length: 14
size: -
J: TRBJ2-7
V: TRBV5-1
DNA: TGCGCCAGCAAGGAGCTGACAGGGCAAGGCGAGCAGTACTTC
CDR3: CASKELTGQGEQYF

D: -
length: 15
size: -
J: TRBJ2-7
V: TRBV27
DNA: TGCGCCAGCAGTTTAACCTTAGTAGGTTCCTACGAGCAGTACTTC
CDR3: CASSLTLVGSYEQYF

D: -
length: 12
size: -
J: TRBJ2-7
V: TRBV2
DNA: TGTGCCAGCAAAGTTTTGACCTACGAGCAGTACTTC
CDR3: CASKVLTYEQYF

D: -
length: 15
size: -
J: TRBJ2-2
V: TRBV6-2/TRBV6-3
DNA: TGTGCCAGCAGTTACAGACGAGGTAACACCGGGGAGCTGTTTTTT
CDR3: CASSYRRGNTGELFF

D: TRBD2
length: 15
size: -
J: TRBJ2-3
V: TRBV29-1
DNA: TGCAGCGTTGAACGGCTAGCGGGGGGCACAGATACGCAGTATTTT
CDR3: CSVERLAGGTDTQYF

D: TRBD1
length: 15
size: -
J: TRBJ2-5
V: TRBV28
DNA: TGTGCCAGCAGTTCTGAGACAGGGGGCCTAGAGACCCAGTACTTC
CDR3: CASSSETGGLETQYF

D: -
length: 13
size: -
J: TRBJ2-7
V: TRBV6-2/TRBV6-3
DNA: TGTGCCAGCAGCCACGGGCTTTTCTACGAGCAGTACTTC
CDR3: CASSHGLFYEQYF

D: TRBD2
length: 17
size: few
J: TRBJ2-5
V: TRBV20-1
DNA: TGCAGTGCTAGAGATCTCATGGTAGCGGGAGTGTGGGAGACCCAGTACTTC
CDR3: CSARDLMVAGVWETQYF

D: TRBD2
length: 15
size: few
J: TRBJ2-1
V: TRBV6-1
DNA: TGTGCCAGCAAACTATGGCTAGCGGGCGAAAATGAGCAGTTCTTC
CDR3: CASKLWLAGENEQFF

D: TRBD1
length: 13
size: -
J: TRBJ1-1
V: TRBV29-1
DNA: TGCAGCGCCAGACAGGGGATGGTCACTGAAGCTTTCTTT
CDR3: CSARQGMVTEAFF

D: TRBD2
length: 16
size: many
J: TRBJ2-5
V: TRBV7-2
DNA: TGTGCCAGCAGCTTAGCGGGGACTAGCGGGATGGAGACCCAGTACTTC
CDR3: CASSLAGTSGMETQYF

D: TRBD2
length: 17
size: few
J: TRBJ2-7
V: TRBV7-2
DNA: TGTGCCAGCAGCTTAGGTCTAGCGGGAGAGATATGGAACGAGCAGTACTTC
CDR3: CASSLGLAGEIWNEQYF

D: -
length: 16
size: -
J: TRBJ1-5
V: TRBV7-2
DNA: TGTGCCAGCAGCTTTTCAATCAGTACTAGCAATCAGCCCCAGCATTTT
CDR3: CASSFSISTSNQPQHF

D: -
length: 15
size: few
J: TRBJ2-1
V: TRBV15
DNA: TGTGCCACCAGCAGAGGACAAGGGGGTAACAATGAGCAGTTCTTC
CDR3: CATSRGQGGNNEQFF

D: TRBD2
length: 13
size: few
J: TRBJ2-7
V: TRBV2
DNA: TGTGCCAGGACCGGGACTAGCGGGACCGAGCAGTACTTC
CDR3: CARTGTSGTEQYF

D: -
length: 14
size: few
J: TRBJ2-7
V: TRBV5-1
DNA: TGCGCCAGCAGCTCCCGGGACGGACCCTACGAGCAGTACTTC
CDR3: CASSSRDGPYEQYF

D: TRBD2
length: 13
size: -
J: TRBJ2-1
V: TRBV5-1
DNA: TGCGCCAGCAGGCGGGAGAGTTCCAATGAGCAGTTCTTC
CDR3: CASRRESSNEQFF

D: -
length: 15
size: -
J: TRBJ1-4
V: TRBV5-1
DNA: TGCGCCAGCAGCCAAGGCGGGGCCTCGGGGGAAAAACTGTTTTTT
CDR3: CASSQGGASGEKLFF

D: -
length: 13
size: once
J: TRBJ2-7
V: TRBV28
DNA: TGTGCCAGCAACCTGGGGGTAGGCAATGAGCAGTACTTC
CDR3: CASNLGVGNEQYF

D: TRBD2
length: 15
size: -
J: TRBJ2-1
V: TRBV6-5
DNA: TGTGCCAGCAAGGGAGCGGGAGGGAACTACAATGAGCAGTTCTTC
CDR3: CASKGAGGNYNEQFF

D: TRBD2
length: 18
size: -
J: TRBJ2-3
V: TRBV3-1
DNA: TGTGCCAGCAGCCAAGGCCTAGCGGGAGGAGGGAGACCAGATACGCAGTATTTT
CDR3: CASSQGLAGGGRPDTQYF